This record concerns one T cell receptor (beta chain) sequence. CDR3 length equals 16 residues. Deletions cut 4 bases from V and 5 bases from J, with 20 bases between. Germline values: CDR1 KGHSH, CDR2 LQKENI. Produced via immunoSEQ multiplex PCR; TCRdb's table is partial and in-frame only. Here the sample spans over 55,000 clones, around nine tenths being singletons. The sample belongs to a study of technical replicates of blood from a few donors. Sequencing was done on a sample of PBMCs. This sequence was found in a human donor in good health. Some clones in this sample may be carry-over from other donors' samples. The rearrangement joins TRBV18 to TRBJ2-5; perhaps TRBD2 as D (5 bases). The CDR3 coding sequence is TGTGCCAGCTCACAGAACAGCGGCCAGGTTGAGGAGACCCAGTACTTC. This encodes CASSQNSGQVEETQYF.